The entry below describes one T cell receptor beta chain. This entry comes from a study of blood T cell repertoires in COVID-19. Turning to the study itself: Both acute and convalescent COVID-19 samples were obtained from the United States, Italy and Spain. T cells, B-cell-depleted T cells, or PBMCs provided the cDNA or gDNA that served as material.

The CDR3 contains 13 residues. V was shortened by 4 bases and J by 9 bases, with 14 bases between the two germline ends. Germline V gene lookup returns CDR1 LNHDA and CDR2 SQIVND (reference sequence). Across about two dozen US areas, participants ranged in age from roughly 18 to 95 years. Cohort placement rested on clinical history that participants reported themselves. The repertoire was sequenced with immunoSEQ multiplex PCR; TCRdb's copy has only in-frame clones and lacks some. The table lists roughly 250,000 clones, roughly 88% of them singletons. This sequence originates from a woman aged 40 to 55 with acute COVID-19. The sample was PBMCs or T cells enriched from blood (not recorded which). This chain joins TRBV19 and TRBJ2-3; TRBD1 might be the D (5 bases). The CDR3 DNA sequence: TGTGCCAGTAGTACCCCACAGGAGACGACGCAGTATTTT. Amino acid sequence: CASSTPQETTQYF. Full variable domain (rest looked up from reference TRBV19 and TRBJ2-3): DGGITQSPKYLFRKEGQNVTLSCEQNLNHDAMYWYRQDPGQGLRLIYYSQIVNDFQKGDIAEGYSVSREKKESFPLTVTSAQKNPTAFYLCASSTPQETTQYFGPGTRLTVL.